One and the same sample provided the 11 T cell receptor beta chains below, sequenced in a study of blood T cell repertoires in COVID-19. TCRdb's copy holds only in-frame clones and misses some; the assay was immunoSEQ multiplex PCR. The table includes 50,000 to 65,000 clones, about nine tenths detected once. Sequencing was done on a sample of peripheral blood. Receptors were obtained from a woman older than 75 with COVID-19, enrolled during active disease.

CDR3 sequence reads: CASSWSSAETQYF. For the CDR3, the DNA is TGCGCCAGCAGCTGGTCTAGTGCAGAGACCCAGTACTTC. The gene calls are TRBV5-1 and TRBJ2-5; D call uncertain. V lost 3 bases, J lost 4 bases, and 10 bases lay in between. The CDR3 is 13 amino acids. Germline V lookup: CDR1 SGHRS, CDR2 YFSETQ.

The V gene is TRBV6-5, the J gene TRBJ2-7, with D possibly TRBD2 on 5 matching bases. Germline CDR1 reads MNHEY; CDR2 reads SVGAGI. The CDR3 totals 14 residues. The V gene lost 8 bases and the J gene lost 7 bases, with 21 bases spanning the gap. The CDR3 bases are TGTGCCAGCGGAGGTTGGGCAGAACAACGGGAGCAGTACTTC. Translating gives CASGGWAEQREQYF.

This chain joins TRBV6-5 and TRBJ2-3; weak D call: TRBD2 (7 bases). Trimming pared 8 bases from V and 7 bases from J, leaving 19 bases between. Germline V gene lookup returns CDR1 MNHEY and CDR2 SVGAGI. The CDR3 loop spans 14 amino acids. CDR3: CASLRGGATNTQYF. CDR3 nucleotide sequence: TGTGCCAGCCTTAGGGGGGGGGCGACTAATACGCAGTATTTT.

This chain joins TRBV5-1 and TRBJ2-3, with 7 positions matching TRBD1. CDR1 and CDR2 from the germline V gene are SGHRS and YFSETQ. The CDR3 sequence is 18 residues long. After removal of 0 bases from V and 4 bases from J, the junction contained 14 bases not matched to a gene. CDR3 sequence (DNA): TGCGCCAGCAGCTTGGGCAGTAGCCAGGGGGTTAGGTCAGATACGCAGTATTTT. This sequence encodes CASSLGSSQGVRSDTQYF.

This clone was picked up a small number of times. This chain joins TRBV6-1 and TRBJ2-7, with D unresolved. Germline V CDR1 and CDR2: MNHNS, SASEGT. The CDR3 runs to 17 residues. V was shortened by 2 bases and J by 5 bases, with 22 bases between the two germline ends. The CDR3 is CASSEIGNYRDRNEQYF. The CDR3 coding sequence is TGTGCCAGCAGTGAAATAGGTAACTATCGAGATAGGAACGAGCAGTACTTC.

The rearrangement uses TRBV4-1 and TRBJ2-5; TRBD1 matches 7 bases. Germline trimming cut 4 bases from V and 2 bases from J; bases unmatched to any gene: 4. Germline CDR1 MGHRA, CDR2 YSYEKL. This CDR3 contains 14 residues. The CDR3, as DNA: TGCGCCAGCAGCCCTGGGACAGCTCAAGAGACCCAGTACTTC. It encodes CASSPGTAQETQYF.

V usage is TRBV12-5 and J usage is TRBJ2-3; D unclear. V was cut by 0 bases and J by 0 bases, with 4 bases left in between. This CDR3 has 14 residues. CDR1 is LGHNT and CDR2 is FRNRAP in the germline V gene. CDR3 DNA: TGTGCTAGTGGTTTGGTAACTAGCACAGATACGCAGTATTTT. It yields the protein CASGLVTSTDTQYF.

The CDR3 reads CASSPLTGGVYEQYF. CDR3 DNA: TGTGCCAGCAGCCCCCTGACAGGGGGGGTCTACGAGCAGTACTTC. The V gene is TRBV7-9, the J gene TRBJ2-7; TRBD1 aligns across 9 bases. The germline V gene encodes CDR1 SEHNR and CDR2 FQNEAQ (reference sequence). J gave up 3 bases and V 5 bases, and 8 bases lay outside the gene matches. The CDR3 has 15 residues.

The genes are TRBV5-1 and TRBJ1-1; 11 bases are a match to TRBD1. V was clipped by 4 bases and J by 5 bases; unmatched bases: 4. The germline V gene encodes CDR1 SGHRS and CDR2 YFSETQ. The CDR3 length is 14 residues. CDR3 sequence reads: CASSPGQGATEAFF. In DNA form, the CDR3 reads TGCGCCAGCAGCCCTGGACAGGGGGCTACTGAAGCTTTCTTT.

The genes are TRBV5-1 and TRBJ2-2; the match to TRBD1 covers 8 bases. This CDR3 has 16 amino acids. Trimming took 0 bases from V and 5 from J; bases not matched to a gene: 6. Germline V gene lookup returns CDR1 SGHRS and CDR2 YFSETQ. The CDR3: CASSLAGTGGTGELFF. CDR3 in DNA: TGCGCCAGCAGCTTGGCCGGGACAGGTGGAACCGGGGAGCTGTTTTTT.

The V gene is TRBV6-6, the J gene TRBJ2-1, with 8 bases lining up with TRBD1. CDR3 size: 16 residues. In germline, CDR1 is MNHNY, CDR2 SVGAGI (reference sequence). V lost 0 bases, J lost 3 bases, and 4 bases stayed unmatched. DNA of the CDR3: TGTGCCAGCAGTTACTCGATGGGACAGGTCTACAATGAGCAGTTCTTC. It is translated as CASSYSMGQVYNEQFF.